Described below is a single TCR beta chain sequence and its context. The library targeted TCRbeta and was prepared with unique molecular identifiers. In TCRdb, the PCR reads were re-called with MiXCR into one record per CDR3 protein. The sample lists some 500,000 distinct CDR3 sequences; roughly 33% were seen once. The data stem from a study of T-cell reconstitution after alpha-beta-depleted transplantation in children. V was shortened by 1 base and J by 5 bases, with 15 bases between the two germline ends. Germline CDR1 and CDR2: SGHRS and YFSETQ. CDR3 size: 15 residues. Sequenced here: PBMCs from the stem cell graft donor, sampled from the stem cell graft. The clonotype was recovered from a human donor who donated a stem cell graft to a child with aplastic anemia. The chain uses TRBV5-1 and TRBJ2-5; D is ambiguous. The CDR3 here is CASSLSKRLEETQYF. CDR3 coding DNA: TGCGCCAGCAGCTTGAGTAAAAGACTGGAGGAGACCCAGTACTTC.